This record concerns one TCR beta chain sequence. A clone one base away is much larger, so this may be a read error. The data were taken from a study of shared clonotypes between healthy human individuals. CDR3 length: 13 amino acids. Clones were read by immunoSEQ multiplex PCR, and TCRdb kept only the in-frame ones, dropping some. The sample has 97,000 or so clones, 40% to 55% seen once. Sequencing input: PBMCs. The chain links TRBV5-3 to TRBJ1-2; D remains unclear. TRBV5-3 is given ORF status, its function remaining uncertain. This TCR was recovered from a woman in her thirties or forties in good health. Some clones in this sample may be carry-over from other donors' samples. DNA for the CDR3: TGTGCCAGCAGCTTGGAGGAGAAGAGGGGCTACACCTTC. Its translation: CASSLEEKRGYTF.